The next 15 T cell receptor beta chains were all read from a single sample in a study of shared clonotypes between healthy human individuals (dated by TCRdb to the early 2020s). Library creation used the immunoSEQ multiplex PCR assay. Not all clones reach the TCRdb copy of this immuneACCESS table, which keeps in-frame sequences only. Checked studies attribute under half of the gap to unresolved V genes and leave the rest unexplained. The sample includes fewer than 400,000 clones, with around two thirds observed a single time. The ten top clones hold about a tenth of the sample. Sequencing was carried out using memory CD4+ T cells sorted from blood. What the cell subset or site label conveys for this sample: CD45RA-negative fraction. The receptors were gathered from a man aged 30 to 45 in good health.

V is TRBV5-5 and J is TRBJ1-5, with 7 bases matching TRBD1. The CDR3 runs 16 residues. Germline loops: CDR1 SGHKS, CDR2 YYEKEE (reference sequence). J gave up 0 bases and V 0 bases, and 3 bases lay outside the gene matches. CDR3 region: CASSLVGGFSNQPQHF. CDR3 nucleotides: TGTGCCAGCAGCTTGGTAGGGGGCTTTAGCAATCAGCCCCAGCATTTT.

In its sample, this clone was seen many times. The sample has other DNA sequences that encode this CDR3 too. The chain recombines TRBV27 with TRBJ1-1; D unresolved. CDR1 MNHEY and CDR2 SMNVEV come from the germline V gene (reference sequence). The V gene lost 3 bases and the J gene lost 1 base, with 6 bases spanning the gap. The CDR3 consists of 13 residues. CDR3 loop: CASSFEANTEAFF. DNA of the CDR3: TGTGCCAGCAGTTTTGAGGCGAACACTGAAGCTTTCTTT.

CDR3 DNA sequence: TGTGCCAGCAGTTCGTCCCCGCATACTAGCACAGATACGCAGTATTTT. It encodes CASSSSPHTSTDTQYF. J is TRBJ2-3 and V is TRBV27, with D unclear. The CDR3 is made up of 16 amino acids. Germline CDR1 reads MNHEY; CDR2 reads SMNVEV (reference sequence). The germline V and J ends were trimmed by 4 bases and 0 bases, with 14 bases remaining between them.

The gene calls are TRBV19 and TRBJ2-5, with D possibly being TRBD1 (5 bases). The CDR3 contains 12 residues. CDR1 is LNHDA, CDR2 SQIVND, per germline (reference sequence). Between the trimmed V and J ends, which lost 8 bases and 5 bases, there was a span of 12 bases. CDR3 region: CASSGYWETQYF. CDR3 DNA: TGTGCCAGTTCAGGGTACTGGGAGACCCAGTACTTC.

The chain combines TRBV28 with TRBJ1-1; D not resolved. Germline loops: CDR1 MDHEN, CDR2 SYDVKM. The germline V and J ends were trimmed by 5 bases and 7 bases, with 11 bases remaining between them. The CDR3 loop spans 12 amino acids. CDR3 region: CASSQRTVEAFF. The CDR3, as DNA: TGTGCCAGCAGTCAGCGGACGGTTGAAGCTTTCTTT.

This chain joins TRBV20-1 and TRBJ2-7, with a tentative D call TRBD1 (6 bases). Germline V gene lookup returns CDR1 DFQATT and CDR2 SNEGSKA (reference sequence). The CDR3 contains 11 residues. V was clipped by 4 bases and J by 4 bases, with 8 bases between them. CDR3: CSATTGYEQYF. DNA for the CDR3: TGCAGTGCTACTACAGGGTACGAGCAGTACTTC.

V usage is TRBV5-1 and J usage is TRBJ2-3; perhaps D is TRBD1 or TRBD2 (5 bases each). Germline loops: CDR1 SGHRS, CDR2 YFSETQ. V was trimmed by 3 bases and J by 2 bases, leaving 10 bases between them. The CDR3 extends over 14 amino acids. CDR3 amino acids: CASSSRDLTDTQYF. Here the CDR3 DNA reads TGCGCCAGCAGCTCCCGGGACCTCACAGATACGCAGTATTTT.

This chain uses TRBV4-3 with TRBJ2-1, with D unresolved. This CDR3 is built from 18 residues. V was shortened by 1 base and J by 3 bases, with 19 bases between the two germline ends. Germline values: CDR1 LGHNA, CDR2 YSLEER. The CDR3, as DNA: TGCGCCAGCAGCCAAGTCAATAAACGGATCCTCTACTACAATGAGCAGTTCTTC. Encoded protein: CASSQVNKRILYYNEQFF.

This clone appeared a single time. V is TRBV6-5 and J is TRBJ1-1; the D is unclear. The CDR3 loop spans 13 amino acids. Trimming took off 6 bases at V and 0 bases at J, with 8 bases between the two ends. Per germline, CDR1 MNHEY and CDR2 SVGAGI. The CDR3 loop is CASRSTVNTEAFF. CDR3 nucleotide sequence: TGTGCCAGCAGGTCCACTGTGAACACTGAAGCTTTCTTT.

This clone has only a few counts. This chain links TRBV19 with TRBJ2-1, with TRBD2 identical over 11 bases. In germline, CDR1 is LNHDA, CDR2 SQIVND (reference sequence). This CDR3 region has 16 residues. The J segment lost 0 bases and the V segment lost 3 bases, leaving 1 base of the junction unmatched. The CDR3 DNA sequence: TGTGCCAGTAGTATCACTAGCGGGAGCTCCTACAATGAGCAGTTCTTC. Translating it yields CASSITSGSSYNEQFF.

This clone was counted only a few times. This rearrangement joins TRBV10-2 to TRBJ1-1; possibly TRBD1 for D (5 bases). Trimming pared 6 bases from V and 8 bases from J, leaving 16 bases between. This CDR3 comprises 13 residues. Per the germline V gene, CDR1 is WSHSY and CDR2 is SAAADI. Here the CDR3 DNA reads TGCGCCAGCAGCGCCGGGACTCCCGCCGAAGCTTTCTTT. It yields the protein CASSAGTPAEAFF.

The chain joins TRBV25-1 to TRBJ1-5; possibly TRBD1 for D (6 bases). V was trimmed by 10 bases and J by 0 bases, leaving 13 bases between them. Germline CDR1 MGHDK, CDR2 SYGVNS. This CDR3 is built from 14 residues. The CDR3 loop is CATRGRDSNQPQHF. The CDR3 DNA is TGTGCCACCCGGGGGCGGGATAGCAATCAGCCCCAGCATTTT.

Written as DNA, the CDR3 is TGTGCCAGCAGCGCCCCCCTGACAGGGATAGGCGGCTACACCTTC. Translating it yields CASSAPLTGIGGYTF. V usage is TRBV13 and J usage is TRBJ1-2, with TRBD1 identical over 7 bases. Germline CDR1 reads PRHDT; CDR2 reads FYEKMQ (reference sequence). This CDR3 has 15 amino acids. J gave up 8 bases and V 5 bases, and 14 bases lay outside the gene matches.

The chain is built from TRBV5-1 and TRBJ2-2, with 10 bases matching TRBD1. J was trimmed by 2 bases and V by 6 bases; bases with no gene match: 4. Germline loops: CDR1 SGHRS, CDR2 YFSETQ. This CDR3 has 15 residues. The CDR3: CASNRDRGNTGELFF. CDR3 bases: TGCGCCAGCAACCGGGACAGGGGCAACACCGGGGAGCTGTTTTTT.

The rearrangement uses TRBV6-4 and TRBJ2-3; the D is unclear. CDR1 and CDR2 (germline): MRHNA, SNTAGT. This CDR3 region has 13 residues. Trimming shortened V by 2 bases and J by 0 bases, and 3 bases separated the two germline ends. The CDR3 sequence: CASSDHSTDTQYF. In DNA, the CDR3 is TGTGCCAGCAGTGACCACAGCACAGATACGCAGTATTTT.